This passage covers 7 T cell receptor beta chains from one sample sequenced in a study of T cell responses to AZD1222 COVID-19 vaccine. Measured with immunoSEQ multiplex PCR; TCRdb has only the in-frame clones, and not every one. The sample consists of 95,000 to 150,000 clones, 89% of them appearing once. This specimen consisted of peripheral blood, obtained on day 0 of AZD1222 vaccination. The receptors here all came from an adult in good health.

This chain connects TRBV7-8 to TRBJ2-1, with 9 bases that match TRBD2. With V trimmed by 8 bases and J by 5 bases, 19 bases remained unmatched. CDR1 is SGHVS and CDR2 is FQNEAQ in the germline V gene. There are 18 residues in the CDR3. The DNA for the CDR3 is TGTGCCAGCTTGCTTCTCCTGGGTCTAGCGGGACGAAACAATGAGCAGTTCTTC. It translates to CASLLLLGLAGRNNEQFF.

The chain joins TRBV29-1 to TRBJ2-3; possible D gene TRBD1, 7 bases. Germline lookup yields CDR1 SQVTM and CDR2 ANQGSEA. CDR3 length: 14 amino acids. V lost 6 bases and J lost 2, with 15 bases in between. Written as DNA, the CDR3 is TGCAGCGTGGGGGGCCAGGGGGTCACAGATACGCAGTATTTT. Its translation is CSVGGQGVTDTQYF.

CDR3 region: CASSQGRNTEAFF. The DNA for the CDR3 is TGCGCCAGCAGCCAAGGACGGAACACTGAAGCTTTCTTT. The rearrangement uses TRBV4-1 and TRBJ1-1; no clear D. CDR1 is MGHRA and CDR2 is YSYEKL in the germline V gene. Trimming removed 1 base at V and 1 base at J, with 4 bases between. CDR3 length equals 13 residues.

The CDR3 region has the DNA TGTGCCTGGACGGTGAACACTGAAGCTTTCTTT. As protein: CAWTVNTEAFF. The chain combines TRBV30 with TRBJ1-1; no clear D gene. V was pared by 4 bases and J by 0 bases, with 3 bases between. CDR3 length: 11 amino acids. Germline V gives CDR1 GTSNPN, CDR2 SVGIG (reference sequence).

V and J are TRBV6-5 and TRBJ2-7, with 15 bases that match TRBD2. Unmatched junction bases numbered 1, after V lost 3 bases and J lost 4 bases. CDR3 length: 15 amino acids. From germline, CDR1 is MNHEY and CDR2 SVGAGI. The CDR3 here is CASSYGTSGRYEQYF. Written as DNA, the CDR3 is TGTGCCAGCAGTTATGGGACTAGCGGGAGGTACGAGCAGTACTTC.

The CDR3 protein is CASSLTSSYEQYF. CDR3 DNA: TGTGCCAGCAGCTTGACTTCCTCCTACGAGCAGTACTTC. This chain connects TRBV5-4 to TRBJ2-7, with D hard to call. CDR3 size: 13 residues. Trimming shortened V by 1 base and J by 0 bases, and 5 bases separated the two germline ends. The germline CDR1 and CDR2 sequences are SGHNT and YYREEE (reference sequence). Looking up the rest from reference TRBV5-4 and TRBJ2-7 gives the full variable domain: ETGVTQSPTHLIKTRGQQVTLRCSSQSGHNTVSWYQQALGQGPQFIFQYYREEENGRGNFPPRFSGLQFPNYSSELNVNALELDDSALYLCASSLTSSYEQYFGPGTRLTVT.

The chain recombines TRBV4-1 with TRBJ1-6; 9 positions agree with TRBD1. V lost 4 bases to trimming and J lost 10 bases; unmatched junction nucleotides: 5. CDR3 size: 14 residues. Germline V gene lookup returns CDR1 MGHRA and CDR2 YSYEKL. The chain's CDR3 is CASSRDRVNSPLHF. The CDR3 DNA reads TGCGCCAGCAGCCGGGACAGGGTTAACTCACCCCTCCACTTT.